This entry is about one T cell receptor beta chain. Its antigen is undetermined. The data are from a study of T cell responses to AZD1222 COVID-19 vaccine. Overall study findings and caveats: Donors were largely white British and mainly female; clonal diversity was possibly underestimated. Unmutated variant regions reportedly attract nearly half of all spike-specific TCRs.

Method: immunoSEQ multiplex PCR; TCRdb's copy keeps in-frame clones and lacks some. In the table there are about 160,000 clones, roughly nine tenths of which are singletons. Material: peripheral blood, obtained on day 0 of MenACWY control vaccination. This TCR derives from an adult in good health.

The CDR3 nucleotides are TGTGCCAGCAGGACTCCGACGGACCCTAATGAAAAACTGTTTTTT. It encodes CASRTPTDPNEKLFF. The rearrangement joins TRBV27 to TRBJ1-4; D gene unclear. The CDR3 covers 15 residues. CDR1 is MNHEY, CDR2 SMNVEV, per germline (reference sequence). V was clipped by 6 bases and J by 3 bases, with 14 bases between them.